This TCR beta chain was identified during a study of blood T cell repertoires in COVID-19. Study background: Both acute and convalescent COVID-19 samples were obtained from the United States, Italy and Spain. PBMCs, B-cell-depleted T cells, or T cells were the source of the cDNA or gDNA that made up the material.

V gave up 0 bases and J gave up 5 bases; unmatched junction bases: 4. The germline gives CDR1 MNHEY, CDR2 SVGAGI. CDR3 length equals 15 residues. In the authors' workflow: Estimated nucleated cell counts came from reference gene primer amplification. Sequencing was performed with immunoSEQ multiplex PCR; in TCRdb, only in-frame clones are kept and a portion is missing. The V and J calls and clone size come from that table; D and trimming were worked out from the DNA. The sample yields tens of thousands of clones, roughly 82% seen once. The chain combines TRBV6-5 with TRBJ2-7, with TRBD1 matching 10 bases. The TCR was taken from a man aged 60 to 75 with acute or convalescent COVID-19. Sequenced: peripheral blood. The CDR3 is CASSYSRQGANEQYF. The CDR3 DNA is TGTGCCAGCAGTTACTCGAGACAGGGGGCGAACGAGCAGTACTTC.